Below are 16 T cell receptor beta chains sequenced from a single sample in a study of PD-L1 blockade in urothelial cancer. Only in-frame clones appear in the TCRdb table, and some are missing; sequencing was by immunoSEQ multiplex PCR. The table lists 55,000 to 70,000 clones, approximately 80% of them singletons. The starting material was PBMCs, obtained around atezolizumab (anti-PD-L1) treatment. Every receptor here comes from a man aged 65 to 79 with urothelial cancer.

This sequence joins TRBV18 and TRBJ2-3; D is unresolved. V lost 6 bases, J lost 5 bases, and 9 bases lay in between. In germline, CDR1 is KGHSH, CDR2 LQKENI. This CDR3 has 12 residues. The CDR3: CASSAQKDTQYF. CDR3 sequence (DNA): TGTGCCAGCTCGGCACAAAAAGATACGCAGTATTTT.

J is TRBJ2-1 and V is TRBV11-2, with 8 bases aligning to TRBD2. The V gene end was trimmed by 3 bases and the J gene end by 0 bases; junction bases not matched to a gene: 1. Germline CDR1 reads SGHAT; CDR2 reads FQNNGV. This CDR3 spans 15 amino acids. CDR3 protein: CASSLSGSSYNEQFF. DNA of the CDR3: TGTGCCAGCAGCTTGAGCGGGAGCTCCTACAATGAGCAGTTCTTC.

The V and J genes are TRBV19 and TRBJ1-2; 7 nucleotides align to TRBD1. The V gene end was trimmed by 6 bases and the J gene end by 1 base; junction bases not matched to a gene: 11. Germline-derived CDR1 and CDR2 are LNHDA and SQIVND (reference sequence). CDR3 size: 16 residues. CDR3 DNA: TGTGCCAGTAGGGGGATGCAGGGGGAATATAACTATGGCTACACCTTC. Its translation is CASRGMQGEYNYGYTF.

The CDR3 region has the DNA TGTGCCAGCAGCTTAGACACGAACACTGAAGCTTTCTTT. Its protein is CASSLDTNTEAFF. This chain joins TRBV7-3 and TRBJ1-1; no clear D. V gave up 2 bases and J gave up 1 base, with 5 bases separating them. The CDR3 covers 13 residues. From germline, CDR1 is SGHTA and CDR2 FQGTGA.

This sequence joins TRBV11-2 and TRBJ2-7, with D possibly matching TRBD2 (5 bases). Germline V gives CDR1 SGHAT, CDR2 FQNNGV. This CDR3 comprises 15 residues. V was clipped by 0 bases and J by 0 bases, with 9 bases between them. DNA for the CDR3: TGTGCCAGCAGCTTAGAGAGGGCGGTCTCCTACGAGCAGTACTTC. Its protein is CASSLERAVSYEQYF.

In this sample, this clone turned up once. The CDR3 DNA is TGTGCCAGCTCACCAGGGACAGGGAGTGAAAAACTGTTTTTT. Amino acids: CASSPGTGSEKLFF. The V gene is TRBV18, the J gene TRBJ1-4; 9 bases are a match to TRBD1. In germline, CDR1 is KGHSH, CDR2 LQKENI. V lost 2 bases to trimming and J lost 7 bases; unmatched junction nucleotides: 2. CDR3 size: 14 residues. The full variable domain, its missing parts supplied by reference TRBV18 and TRBJ1-4, is NAGVMQNPRHLVRRRGQEARLRCSPMKGHSHVYWYRQLPEEGLKFMVYLQKENIIDESGMPKERFSAEFPKEGPSILRIQQVVRGDSAAYFCASSPGTGSEKLFFGSGTQLSVL.

The CDR3 sequence: CASISETQYF. In DNA form, the CDR3 reads TGCGCCAGCATATCGGAGACCCAGTACTTC. V and J are TRBV5-1 and TRBJ2-5; D remains unclear. The V end was cut by 6 bases, the J end by 5 bases, with 5 bases between. The CDR3 covers 10 residues. Germline V gives CDR1 SGHRS, CDR2 YFSETQ.

The chain combines TRBV6-5 with TRBJ2-7, with 8 nucleotides matching TRBD1. The CDR3 consists of 14 residues. Germline V gene sequence: CDR1 MNHEY, CDR2 SVGAGI. Germline trimming cut 6 bases from V and 2 bases from J; bases unmatched to any gene: 6. The CDR3 nucleotides are TGTGCCAGCAGATCGACAGGGGTCCCCTACGAGCAGTACTTC. The encoded protein is CASRSTGVPYEQYF.

This clone was counted once. J is TRBJ2-5 and V is TRBV29-1; the D gene is possibly TRBD2 (5 bases). V gave up 4 bases and J gave up 3 bases, with 9 bases separating them. The CDR3 runs 12 residues. Germline V lookup: CDR1 SQVTM, CDR2 ANQGSEA. The CDR3, as DNA: TGCAGCGTTGGGAACGGGAAAGAGACCCAGTACTTC. The encoded protein is CSVGNGKETQYF.

The V gene is TRBV6-6, the J gene TRBJ2-2, with D perhaps TRBD1 (6 bases). The CDR3 sequence is 16 residues long. Trimming removed 5 bases at V and 0 bases at J, with 13 bases between. CDR1 is MNHNY and CDR2 is SVGAGI in the germline V gene (reference sequence). Here the CDR3 reads CASSPGHPSNTGELFF. For the CDR3, the DNA is TGTGCCAGCAGTCCGGGACACCCTTCGAACACCGGGGAGCTGTTTTTT.

This clone was seen only once. The gene calls are TRBV19 and TRBJ2-7; D may be TRBD2 (5 bases). V dropped 6 bases and J dropped 4 bases, with 10 bases sitting between them. Looked up from germline, CDR1 is LNHDA and CDR2 is SQIVND (reference sequence). The CDR3 runs to 12 residues. CDR3 in amino acids: CASSREGYEQYF. The CDR3, as DNA: TGTGCCAGTAGCCGTGAGGGATACGAGCAGTACTTC. The variable domain in full, with the rest retrieved from reference TRBV19 and TRBJ2-7, is DGGITQSPKYLFRKEGQNVTLSCEQNLNHDAMYWYRQDPGQGLRLIYYSQIVNDFQKGDIAEGYSVSREKKESFPLTVTSAQKNPTAFYLCASSREGYEQYFGPGTRLTVT.

The gene calls are TRBV15 and TRBJ2-3; D is perhaps TRBD2 (6 bases). The CDR3 runs to 16 residues. The germline V gene has CDR1 LNHNV and CDR2 YYDKDF (reference sequence). V was clipped by 0 bases and J by 4 bases, with 14 bases between them. The CDR3 sequence is CATSREGLPGSDTQYF. The CDR3 nucleotides read TGTGCCACCAGCAGAGAGGGACTCCCCGGGTCAGATACGCAGTATTTT.

The gene calls are TRBV29-1 and TRBJ1-4; the match to TRBD1 covers 9 bases. The CDR3 consists of 13 residues. In germline, CDR1 is SQVTM, CDR2 ANQGSEA. V trimming: 7 bases; J trimming: 5 bases; junction bases outside the gene matches: 5. This CDR3 is CSAQGTGNEKLFF. DNA for the CDR3: TGCAGCGCACAAGGGACAGGGAATGAAAAACTGTTTTTT.

This clone was detected once. V and J are TRBV29-1 and TRBJ2-3, with 13 nucleotides matching TRBD2. Trimming cost V 5 bases and J 5 bases; bases outside gene matches: 7. Germline V gene lookup returns CDR1 SQVTM and CDR2 ANQGSEA. CDR3 size: 15 residues. The CDR3 here is CSVHGLAGVGDTQYF. CDR3 nucleotide sequence: TGCAGCGTTCACGGACTAGCGGGAGTTGGAGATACGCAGTATTTT.

About this clone: Other DNA variants within this sample encode the same CDR3. This chain uses TRBV5-4 with TRBJ1-2; D unclear. The V gene lost 0 bases and the J gene lost 5 bases, with 5 bases spanning the gap. CDR1 SGHNT and CDR2 YYREEE come from the germline V gene (reference sequence). The CDR3 spans 12 residues. Here the CDR3 reads CASSLDSYGYTF. CDR3 DNA sequence: TGTGCCAGCAGCTTGGACAGTTATGGCTACACCTTC.

The genes are TRBV5-4 and TRBJ1-4; the D gene is possibly TRBD1 (5 bases). Germline V gene sequence: CDR1 SGHNT, CDR2 YYREEE (reference sequence). CDR3 length: 15 amino acids. V was cut by 0 bases and J by 8 bases, with 14 bases left in between. CDR3 bases: TGTGCCAGCAGCTTGGCAGGGAGGGAAAACGAAAAACTGTTTTTT. Protein sequence: CASSLAGRENEKLFF.